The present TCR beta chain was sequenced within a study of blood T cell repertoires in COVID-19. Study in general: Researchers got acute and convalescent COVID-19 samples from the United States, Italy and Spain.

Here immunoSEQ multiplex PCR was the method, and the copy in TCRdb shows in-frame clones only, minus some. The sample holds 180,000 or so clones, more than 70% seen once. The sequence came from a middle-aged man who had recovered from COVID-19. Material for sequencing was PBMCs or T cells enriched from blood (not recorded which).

CDR3 sequence (DNA): TGTGCCTGGAGTGTAATGACATCTGGGGCCAACGTCCTGACTTTC. As protein: CAWSVMTSGANVLTF. The genes are TRBV30 and TRBJ2-6; D is ambiguous. The germline V gene encodes CDR1 GTSNPN and CDR2 SVGIG (reference sequence). The CDR3 extends over 15 amino acids. V lost 0 bases to trimming and J lost 1 base, with 7 bases between them.